This T cell receptor beta chain was sequenced during a study of PD-1 blockade in classical Hodgkin lymphoma (dated by TCRdb to 2018 to 2021). Background on the whole study: To define a peripheral blood immune signature of response to PD-1 blockade in classical Hodgkin lymphoma, the study combined TCR beta sequencing with CyTOF. General findings and caveats noted by the study authors: Baseline TCR diversity was reported as lower in newly diagnosed patients than in healthy donors, and lower still in relapsed/refractory patients. The study was restricted to a single clinical trial cohort, and the causes of repertoire differences, possibly disease activity or prior therapy, were left undefined.

As encoded in the germline V gene, CDR1 is SQVTM while CDR2 is ANQGSEA. Ends trimmed: V by 7 bases, J by 4 bases; bases unmatched to a gene: 15. Including cysteine and phenylalanine, the CDR3 has 15 amino acids. The retained sequence is limited to the CDR3, 45 bases, with the frame set at the first base. Regarding this clone: No antigen is known for it. Base quality data are lacking; no much larger clone is found one base away.

The Qiagen DNeasy kit was used to extract genomic DNA both from unsorted PBMCs and from the negatively selected CD4+ and CD8+ fractions. Amplification of TCR beta CDR3 regions was done by immunoSEQ multiplex PCR with primers that anneal to V and J segments. A synthetic immune receptor repertoire was used to minimize amplification bias, and remaining bias was computationally removed after sequencing. In the authors' own workflow: Repertoire diversity was quantified as the Shannon entropy index using custom Python scripts. Unsorted, CD4+ and CD8+ repertoires were analyzed separately, except in combined analyses where CD4+ and CD8+ sequences were merged in silico. TCRdb provides this immuneACCESS table in a form limited to in-frame rearrangements. Some clones are lacking; in checked studies, under half of them reflect an unresolved V gene, and why the rest are absent is not known. V and J calls and clone size are those listed in that table; D and trimming were worked out from the DNA. Counted in this sample were roughly 34,000 clones; roughly 94% of them appeared once. The ten top clones hold 2% to 2.5% of the sample.

Taken with the paper, the label for time point translates to: newly diagnosed, previously untreated cHL patient sample. As a comparison group for the relapsed/refractory trial patients, PBMCs from patients with newly diagnosed, previously untreated classical Hodgkin lymphoma were sequenced. Peripheral blood was collected in 8 mL Vacutainer Cell Preparation Tubes, from which PBMCs were isolated by centrifugation and then cryopreserved. The chain is assembled from TRBV29-1 and TRBJ1-2, and 7 bases in between align with TRBD1. This TCR was sampled from a human donor with classical Hodgkin lymphoma. The sample taken for sequencing was peripheral blood mononuclear cells (PBMCs). The sequenced DNA: TGCAGCGCCGGGGCCTACAGGGGAAGGAGCTATGGCTACACCTTC. Its product reads: CSAGAYRGRSYGYTF.